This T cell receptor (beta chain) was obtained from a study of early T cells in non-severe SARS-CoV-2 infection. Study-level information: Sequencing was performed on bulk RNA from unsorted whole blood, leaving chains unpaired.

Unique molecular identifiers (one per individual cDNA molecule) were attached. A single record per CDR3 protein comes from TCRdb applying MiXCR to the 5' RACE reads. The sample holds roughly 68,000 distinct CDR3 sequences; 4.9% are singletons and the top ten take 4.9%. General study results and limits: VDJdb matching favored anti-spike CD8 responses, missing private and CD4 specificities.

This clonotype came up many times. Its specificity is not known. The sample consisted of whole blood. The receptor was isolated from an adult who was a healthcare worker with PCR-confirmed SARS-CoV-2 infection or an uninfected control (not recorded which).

CDR3: CASSSYGRITDTQYF. DNA of the CDR3: TGTGCCAGCAGCTCGTATGGGCGGATCACAGATACGCAGTATTTT. This chain uses TRBV11-2 with TRBJ2-3, with D uncertain. V lost 4 bases and J 2 bases, leaving 13 bases between the germline ends. Germline V CDR1 and CDR2: SGHAT, FQNNGV. The CDR3 contains 15 residues.